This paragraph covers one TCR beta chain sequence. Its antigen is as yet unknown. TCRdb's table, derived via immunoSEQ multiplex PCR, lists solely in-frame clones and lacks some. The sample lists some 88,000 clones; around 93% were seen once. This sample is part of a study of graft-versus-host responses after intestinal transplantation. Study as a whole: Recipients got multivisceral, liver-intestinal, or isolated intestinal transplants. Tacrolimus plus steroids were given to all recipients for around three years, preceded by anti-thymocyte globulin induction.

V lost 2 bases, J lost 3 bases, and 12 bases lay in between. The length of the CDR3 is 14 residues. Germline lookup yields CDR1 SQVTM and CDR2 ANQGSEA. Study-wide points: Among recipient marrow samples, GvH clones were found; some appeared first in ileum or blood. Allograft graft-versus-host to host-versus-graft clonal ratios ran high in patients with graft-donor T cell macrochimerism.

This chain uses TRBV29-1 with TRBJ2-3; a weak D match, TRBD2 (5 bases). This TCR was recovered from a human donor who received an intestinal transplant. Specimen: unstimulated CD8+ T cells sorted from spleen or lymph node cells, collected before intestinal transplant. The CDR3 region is CSVEPGIETDTQYF. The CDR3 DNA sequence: TGCAGCGTTGAACCGGGGATCGAGACAGATACGCAGTATTTT.